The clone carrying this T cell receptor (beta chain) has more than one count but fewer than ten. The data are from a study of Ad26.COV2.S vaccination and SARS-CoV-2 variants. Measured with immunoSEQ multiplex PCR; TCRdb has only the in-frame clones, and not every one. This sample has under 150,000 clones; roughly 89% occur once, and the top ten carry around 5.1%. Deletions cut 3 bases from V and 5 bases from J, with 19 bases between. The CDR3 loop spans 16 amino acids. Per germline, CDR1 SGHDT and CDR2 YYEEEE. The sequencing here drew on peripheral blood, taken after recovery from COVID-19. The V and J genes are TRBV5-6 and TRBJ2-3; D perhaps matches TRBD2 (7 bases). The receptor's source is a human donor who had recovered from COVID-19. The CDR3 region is CASSSWTRRGGDTQYF. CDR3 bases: TGTGCCAGCAGCTCCTGGACTAGAAGGGGGGGAGATACGCAGTATTTT.